These 27 T cell receptor beta chains were all obtained from the same sample, sequenced in a study of blood T cells in healthy people across ages. Sample-barcoded 5' priming and a J-beta primer mix drove a second PCR of 7 to 11 cycles. MiXCR was run by TCRdb on the 5' RACE reads, yielding one entry per CDR3 protein. Of 870,000 or so distinct CDR3 sequences listed, 25% to 35% are singletons. The sequencing input was blood. The receptor set was obtained from a woman of 80 years or more in good health.

V and J are TRBV12-5 and TRBJ1-4; possible D gene TRBD1, 6 bases. With 1 base removed from V and 4 bases from J, the gap between germline ends came to 7 bases. The CDR3 loop spans 14 amino acids. Germline V lookup: CDR1 LGHNT, CDR2 FRNRAP. CDR3 residues: CASGLGQDNEKLFF. In nucleotides, the CDR3 is TGTGCTAGTGGTTTGGGACAGGATAATGAAAAACTGTTTTTT. Supplemented by reference TRBV12-5 and TRBJ1-4, the full variable domain reads DARVTQTPRHKVTEMGQEVTMRCQPILGHNTVFWYRQTMMQGLELLAYFRNRAPLDDSGMPKDRFSAEMPDATLATLKIQPSEPRDSAVYFCASGLGQDNEKLFFGSGTQLSVL.

This sequence joins TRBV11-2 and TRBJ1-2; D gene uncertain. Germline CDR1 reads SGHAT; CDR2 reads FQNNGV. The V and J ends lost 5 bases and 7 bases respectively, with 17 bases between them. CDR3 length: 14 amino acids. The CDR3 here is CASSPRADGSGYTF. In DNA form, the CDR3 reads TGTGCCAGCAGCCCCCGTGCTGACGGCTCTGGCTACACCTTC.

This clonotype was seen more than once but under ten times. This sequence joins TRBV5-4 and TRBJ2-1; no reliable D call. This CDR3 contains 14 residues. Looked up from germline, CDR1 is SGHNT and CDR2 is YYREEE (reference sequence). The V and J ends lost 3 bases and 6 bases respectively, with 13 bases between them. CDR3: CASSSRLARNEQFF. For the CDR3, the DNA is TGTGCCAGCAGCTCACGACTCGCCCGCAATGAGCAGTTCTTC. The variable domain in full, completed from reference TRBV5-4 and TRBJ2-1, reads ETGVTQSPTHLIKTRGQQVTLRCSSQSGHNTVSWYQQALGQGPQFIFQYYREEENGRGNFPPRFSGLQFPNYSSELNVNALELDDSALYLCASSSRLARNEQFFGPGTRLTVL.

Remarks on this clonotype: Compared with germline, one end of the junction differs, possibly owing to a read error. The genes are TRBV5-1 and TRBJ2-3; the match to TRBD1 covers 7 bases. Germline CDR1 is SGHRS and CDR2 is YFSETQ. This CDR3 is built from 17 residues. For the CDR3, the DNA is TGCGTCAGCAGCTCTGGTGGGACAGCTCTTAGCACAGATACGCAGTATTTT. This encodes CVSSSGGTALSTDTQYF.

This clonotype has a count of ten or more. The V gene is TRBV6-5, the J gene TRBJ2-1; D remains unclear. The CDR3 length is 13 residues. CDR1 is MNHEY, CDR2 SVGAGI, per germline. V lost 10 bases, J lost 0 bases, and 10 bases lay in between. The CDR3 coding sequence is TGTGCCACCCATGCCAGCTCCTACAATGAGCAGTTCTTC. This encodes CATHASSYNEQFF.

This clonotype was observed at least ten times. The rearrangement uses TRBV7-2 and TRBJ2-1; D perhaps matches TRBD2 (7 bases). Germline lookup yields CDR1 SGHTA and CDR2 FQGNSA. This CDR3 spans 17 amino acids. V shed 0 bases and J shed 8 bases, with 20 bases lying between them. This CDR3 is CASSLAPLTSKGDEQFF. The CDR3 bases are TGTGCCAGCAGCTTAGCCCCATTGACTAGCAAGGGGGATGAGCAGTTCTTC.

This clonotype showed up just a few times. The chain joins TRBV7-2 to TRBJ2-7; 8 bases align to TRBD1. Per the germline V gene, CDR1 is SGHTA and CDR2 is FQGNSA. With V trimmed by 1 base and J by 4 bases, 6 bases remained unmatched. The CDR3 runs to 15 residues. For the CDR3, the DNA is TGTGCCAGCAGCTTAGAAACAGGGGGTCGGTACGAGCAGTACTTC. It specifies CASSLETGGRYEQYF.

The chain recombines TRBV28 with TRBJ2-7, with a possible D match to TRBD1 (6 bases). V gave up 3 bases and J gave up 3 bases, with 15 bases separating them. Per germline, CDR1 MDHEN and CDR2 SYDVKM. The CDR3 consists of 15 residues. The DNA of the CDR3 is TGTGCCAGCAGTTTGGGGGCAAATCGTATCTACGAGCAGTACTTC. This codes for CASSLGANRIYEQYF.

This clonotype has at least ten counts. CDR3 nucleotides: TGTGCCAGCAGCCCCACAGGGGAACAAGAGACCCAGTACTTC. As protein: CASSPTGEQETQYF. This rearrangement joins TRBV9 to TRBJ2-5, with TRBD1 matching 7 bases. Germline CDR1 reads SGDLS; CDR2 reads YYNGEE. The CDR3 extends over 14 amino acids. V shed 4 bases and J 2 bases; nucleotides not matched to a gene: 5.

Details on this clonotype: A much larger clone lies a single base off, so this may be a read error. This rearrangement joins TRBV7-2 to TRBJ2-6, with 7 positions matching TRBD1. CDR3 length: 17 residues. Germline V lookup: CDR1 SGHTA, CDR2 FQGNSA. The CDR3 here is CASSRHNRGPGANVRTF. DNA of the CDR3: TGTGCCAGCAGCCGACACAACAGGGGACCTGGGGCCAACGTCCGGACTTTC.

This clonotype was counted many times. The chain links TRBV6-5 to TRBJ2-1, with 13 bases fitting TRBD2. Per germline, CDR1 MNHEY and CDR2 SVGAGI. V lost 4 bases and J lost 0; bases outside the gene matches: 9. The CDR3 sequence is 19 residues long. The CDR3 DNA reads TGTGCCAGCAGTTGGACTAGCGGGGGTGCCACCAGCTCCTACAATGAGCAGTTCTTC. Residues: CASSWTSGGATSSYNEQFF.

This clonotype was seen at least ten times. This chain links TRBV24-1 with TRBJ2-1; 11 bases align to TRBD2. Germline CDR1 KGHDR, CDR2 SFDVKD. The CDR3 length is 16 residues. V was pared by 7 bases and J by 6 bases, with 10 bases of the junction left unmatched. CDR3 amino acids: CATSKDSGGAVNEQFF. The CDR3 DNA follows: TGTGCCACCAGCAAAGATAGCGGGGGGGCCGTCAATGAGCAGTTCTTC.

This clonotype was seen more than once but under ten times. A clone one base away is much larger, so this may be a read error. J is TRBJ2-1 and V is TRBV24-1, with 8 bases lining up with TRBD2. The J call may be mistaken, given a closer DNA end match to TRBJ2-7. This CDR3 region has 16 residues. Per the germline V gene, CDR1 is KGHDR and CDR2 is SFDVKD. The CDR3 region is CATSDLRGGSYNEQYF. The CDR3 bases are TGTGCCACCAGTGATTTGCGGGGGGGTTCCTACAATGAGCAGTACTTC.

This clonotype was picked up many times. V and J are TRBV7-2 and TRBJ2-7, with 10 positions matching TRBD2. The CDR3 covers 15 residues. The germline V gene has CDR1 SGHTA and CDR2 FQGNSA. Unmatched junction bases numbered 7, after V lost 6 bases and J lost 2 bases. CDR3 nucleotides: TGTGCCAGCAGGTCTAGCGGGGGAGCCCCCTACGAGCAGTACTTC. Its protein is CASRSSGGAPYEQYF.

Turning to this clonotype: Possible read error: a much larger clone is one base away. The genes are TRBV30 and TRBJ2-3, with 9 bases matching TRBD1. CDR3 length equals 12 residues. CDR1 GTSNPN and CDR2 SVGIG come from the germline V gene (reference sequence). DNA of the CDR3: TGTGCCCTGGACAGGGGCACAGATGCGCAGTATTTT. Its translation is CALDRGTDAQYF.

This chain joins TRBV6-2 or TRBV6-3 and TRBJ1-1, with a tentative D call TRBD1 (5 bases). The CDR3 length is 12 residues. The V gene lost 11 bases and the J gene lost 4 bases, with 14 bases spanning the gap. Germline lookup yields CDR1 MNHEY and CDR2 SVGEGT. The CDR3 coding sequence is TGTGCCGCCGGGGGGTTGGTCACTGAAGCTTTCTTT. This gives the protein CAAGGLVTEAFF.

This clonotype was seen at least ten times. V and J are TRBV27 and TRBJ1-4, with D possibly matching TRBD1 (6 bases). The CDR3 consists of 16 residues. V lost 6 bases and J lost 0, with 14 bases in between. Per germline, CDR1 MNHEY and CDR2 SMNVEV (reference sequence). CDR3 sequence reads: CASSLQGFATNEKLFF. Here the CDR3 DNA reads TGTGCCAGCAGCCTACAGGGATTTGCAACTAATGAAAAACTGTTTTTT.

This clonotype was recorded at least ten times. The genes are TRBV20-1 and TRBJ1-4, with D unresolved. Germline CDR1 is DFQATT and CDR2 is SNEGSKA (reference sequence). V was trimmed by 0 bases and J by 0 bases, leaving 5 bases between them. CDR3 size: 14 residues. This CDR3 is CSARDFATNEKLFF. The CDR3 coding sequence is TGCAGTGCTAGAGATTTTGCAACTAATGAAAAACTGTTTTTT.

The CDR3 is CASSKKIGGESTDTQYF. CDR3 sequence (DNA): TGTGCCAGCAGCAAAAAAATAGGCGGCGAAAGCACAGATACGCAGTATTTT. The genes are TRBV21-1 and TRBJ2-3; TRBD1 is the table's D call, not checked against the DNA. TRBV21-1 represents a pseudogene. This CDR3 is 17 amino acids long.

Turning to this clonotype: A much larger clone differs by one base, so this may be a read error. V gene TRBV5-1 combines with J gene TRBJ1-6; a weak D match, TRBD1 (5 bases). Trimming cost V 1 base and J 9 bases, with 20 bases left between them. The CDR3 contains 17 residues. Germline-derived CDR1 and CDR2 are SGHRS and YFSETQ. CDR3 protein: CASSLMSGTSSSSPLHF. CDR3 nucleotides: TGCGCCAGCAGCTTGATGTCAGGGACGTCGAGCAGTTCACCCCTCCACTTT.

The table lists this clonotype with many counts. This chain joins TRBV7-2 and TRBJ2-7; D is undetermined. V was cut by 3 bases and J by 7 bases, with 16 bases left in between. This CDR3 comprises 14 residues. The germline gives CDR1 SGHTA, CDR2 FQGNSA. CDR3 sequence reads: CASSLAIQTGEQYF. The CDR3 DNA follows: TGTGCCAGCAGCTTGGCGATACAAACGGGTGAGCAGTACTTC.

The chain combines TRBV27 with TRBJ1-2; weak D call: TRBD1 (6 bases). From germline, CDR1 is MNHEY and CDR2 SMNVEV (reference sequence). The CDR3 spans 15 residues. The V gene lost 6 bases and the J gene lost 0 bases, with 14 bases spanning the gap. DNA for the CDR3: TGTGCCAGCAGGGTACAGGGAGACCCTAACTATGGCTACACCTTC. Encoded protein: CASRVQGDPNYGYTF.

With regard to this clonotype: This may arise from a read error, as a much more abundant clone is one base away. This chain links TRBV7-9 with TRBJ2-7; D call uncertain. Looked up from germline, CDR1 is SEHNR and CDR2 is FQNEAQ (reference sequence). This CDR3 region has 13 residues. The V gene lost 4 bases and the J gene lost 7 bases, with 14 bases spanning the gap. The CDR3 nucleotides read TGTGCCAGCAGCTCGAGAGAGCACAATGAGCAGTACTTC. It translates to CASSSREHNEQYF.

The rearrangement uses TRBV20-1 and TRBJ2-2, with 7 bases lining up with TRBD2. The length of the CDR3 is 14 residues. Germline V gene data show CDR1 as DFQATT and CDR2 as SNEGSKA (reference sequence). Losses at the gene ends were 3 bases for V and 8 bases for J; bases not matched to a gene: 9. This CDR3 is CSARSGGRYGELFF. The DNA for the CDR3 is TGCAGTGCTAGGTCCGGGGGGAGGTATGGGGAGCTGTTTTTT.

This clonotype was counted at least ten times. The chain is built from TRBV12-3 or TRBV12-4 and TRBJ2-3, with unresolved D. CDR3 length: 15 amino acids. The V gene lost 3 bases and the J gene lost 0 bases, with 10 bases spanning the gap. In DNA form, the CDR3 reads TGTGCCAGCAGTTTCAGGCGGATCAGCACAGATACGCAGTATTTT. It translates to CASSFRRISTDTQYF.

The chain combines TRBV21-1 with TRBJ1-2. TRBV21-1 is assigned pseudogene status. CDR3 size: 16 residues. The CDR3 is CASSQEIDKNNYGYTF. The CDR3 DNA reads as TGTGCCAGCAGCCAAGAGATTGACAAGAATAACTATGGCTACACCTTC.

This clonotype has at least ten counts. The chain couples TRBV9 to TRBJ2-5, with D perhaps matching TRBD2 (6 bases). CDR1 is SGDLS, CDR2 YYNGEE, per germline. This CDR3 spans 17 amino acids. Trimming took 0 bases from V and 0 from J, leaving 15 bases between them. The CDR3 DNA sequence: TGTGCCAGCAGCGTAGCCGGCGCTGGGAGGTACCAAGAGACCCAGTACTTC. This gives the protein CASSVAGAGRYQETQYF. The variable domain in full, completed from reference TRBV9 and TRBJ2-5, reads DSGVTQTPKHLITATGQRVTLRCSPRSGDLSVYWYQQSLDQGLQFLIQYYNGEERAKGNILERFSAQQFPDLHSELNLSSLELGDSALYFCASSVAGAGRYQETQYFGPGTRLLVL.